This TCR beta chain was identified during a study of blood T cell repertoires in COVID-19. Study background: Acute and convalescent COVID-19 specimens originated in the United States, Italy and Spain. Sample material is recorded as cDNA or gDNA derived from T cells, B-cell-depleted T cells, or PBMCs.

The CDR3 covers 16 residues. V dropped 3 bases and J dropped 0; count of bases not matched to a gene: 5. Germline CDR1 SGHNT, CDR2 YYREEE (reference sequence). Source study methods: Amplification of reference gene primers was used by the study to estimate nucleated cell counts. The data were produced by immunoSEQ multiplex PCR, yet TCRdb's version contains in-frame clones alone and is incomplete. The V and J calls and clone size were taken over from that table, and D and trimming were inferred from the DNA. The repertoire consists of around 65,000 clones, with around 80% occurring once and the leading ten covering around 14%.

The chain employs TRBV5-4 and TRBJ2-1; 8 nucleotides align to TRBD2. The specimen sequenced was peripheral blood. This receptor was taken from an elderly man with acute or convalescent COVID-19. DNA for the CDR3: TGTGCCAGCAGCTCGGGGGGGGTAAGCTCCTACAATGAGCAGTTCTTC. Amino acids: CASSSGGVSSYNEQFF.